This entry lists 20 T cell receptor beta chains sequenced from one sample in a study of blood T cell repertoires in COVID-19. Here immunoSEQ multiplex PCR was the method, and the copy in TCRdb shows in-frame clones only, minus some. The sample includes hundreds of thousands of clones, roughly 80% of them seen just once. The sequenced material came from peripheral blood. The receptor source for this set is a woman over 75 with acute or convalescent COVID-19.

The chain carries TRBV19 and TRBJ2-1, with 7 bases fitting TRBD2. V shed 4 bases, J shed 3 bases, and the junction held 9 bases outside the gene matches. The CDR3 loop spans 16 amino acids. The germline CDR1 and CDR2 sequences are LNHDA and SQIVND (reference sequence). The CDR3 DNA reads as TGTGCCAGTAGTAAGGCCGCCCTAGCGGTCTACAATGAGCAGTTCTTC. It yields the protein CASSKAALAVYNEQFF.

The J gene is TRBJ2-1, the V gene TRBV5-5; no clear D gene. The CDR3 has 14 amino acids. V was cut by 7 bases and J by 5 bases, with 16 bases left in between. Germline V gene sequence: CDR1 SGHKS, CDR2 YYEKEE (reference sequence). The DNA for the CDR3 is TGTGCCAGCGTACGTGGGTGGGCGAACAATGAGCAGTTCTTC. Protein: CASVRGWANNEQFF.

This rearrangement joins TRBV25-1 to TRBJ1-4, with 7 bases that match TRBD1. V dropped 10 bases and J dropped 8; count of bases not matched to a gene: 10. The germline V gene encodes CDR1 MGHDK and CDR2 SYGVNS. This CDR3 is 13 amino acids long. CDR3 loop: CATRDSGREKLFF. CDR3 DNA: TGTGCCACCCGGGACAGCGGCAGAGAAAAACTGTTTTTT. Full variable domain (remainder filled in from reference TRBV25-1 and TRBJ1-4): EADIYQTPRYLVIGTGKKITLECSQTMGHDKMYWYQQDPGMELHLIHYSYGVNSTEKGDLSSESTVSRIRTEHFPLTLESARPSHTSQYLCATRDSGREKLFFGSGTQLSVL.

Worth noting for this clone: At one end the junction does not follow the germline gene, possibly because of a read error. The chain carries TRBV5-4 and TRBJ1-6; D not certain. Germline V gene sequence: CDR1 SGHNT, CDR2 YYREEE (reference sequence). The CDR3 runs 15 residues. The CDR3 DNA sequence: TGTGCCAGCAGCCGAGGGAAGGGCTATGATTCACCCCTCCACTTT. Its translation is CASSRGKGYDSPLHF.

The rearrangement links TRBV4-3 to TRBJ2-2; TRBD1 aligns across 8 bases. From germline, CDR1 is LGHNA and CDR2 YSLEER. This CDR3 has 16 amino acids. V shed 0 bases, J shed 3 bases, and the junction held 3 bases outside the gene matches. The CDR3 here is CASSQDRTGHTGELFF. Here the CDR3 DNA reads TGCGCCAGCAGCCAAGACCGGACAGGGCACACCGGGGAGCTGTTTTTT.

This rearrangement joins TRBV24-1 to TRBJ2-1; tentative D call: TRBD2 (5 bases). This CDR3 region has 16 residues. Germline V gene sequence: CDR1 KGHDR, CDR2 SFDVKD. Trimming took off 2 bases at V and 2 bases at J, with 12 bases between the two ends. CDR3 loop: CATSDSGSLTYNEQFF. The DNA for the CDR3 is TGTGCCACCAGTGATTCGGGAAGCCTGACCTACAATGAGCAGTTCTTC.

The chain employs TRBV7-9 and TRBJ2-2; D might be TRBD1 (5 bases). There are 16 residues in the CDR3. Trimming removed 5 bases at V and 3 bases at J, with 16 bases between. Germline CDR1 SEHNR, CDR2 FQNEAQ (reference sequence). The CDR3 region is CASSPQAQQHTGELFF. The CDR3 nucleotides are TGTGCCAGCAGCCCACAGGCTCAGCAGCACACCGGGGAGCTGTTTTTT.

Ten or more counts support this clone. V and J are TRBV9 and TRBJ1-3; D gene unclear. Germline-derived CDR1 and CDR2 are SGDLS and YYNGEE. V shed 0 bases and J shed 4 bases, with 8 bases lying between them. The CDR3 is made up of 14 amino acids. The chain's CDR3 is CASSVVGGGNTIYF. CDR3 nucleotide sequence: TGTGCCAGCAGCGTAGTAGGAGGAGGAAACACCATATATTTT.

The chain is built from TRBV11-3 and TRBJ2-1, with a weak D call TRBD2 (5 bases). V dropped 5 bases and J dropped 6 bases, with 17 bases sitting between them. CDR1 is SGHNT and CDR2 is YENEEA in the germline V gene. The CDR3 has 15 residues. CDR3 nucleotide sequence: TGTGCCAGCAGCCCGATAACTAGAAGCCCCAATGAGCAGTTCTTC. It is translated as CASSPITRSPNEQFF.

In DNA form, the CDR3 reads TGCAGCGCCCCCCTTGGGCTAAACACTGAAGCTTTCTTT. Translated: CSAPLGLNTEAFF. This chain uses TRBV29-1 with TRBJ1-1; D remains ambiguous. Trimming took off 7 bases at V and 2 bases at J, with 14 bases between the two ends. Germline V gene data show CDR1 as SQVTM and CDR2 as ANQGSEA. The CDR3 length is 13 residues.

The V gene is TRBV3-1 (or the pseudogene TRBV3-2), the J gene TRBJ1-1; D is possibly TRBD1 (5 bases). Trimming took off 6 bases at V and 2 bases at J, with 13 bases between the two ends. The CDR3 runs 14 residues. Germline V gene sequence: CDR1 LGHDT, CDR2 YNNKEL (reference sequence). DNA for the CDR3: TGTGCCAGCAGGATGGGGACTGTAAACACTGAAGCTTTCTTT. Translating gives CASRMGTVNTEAFF.

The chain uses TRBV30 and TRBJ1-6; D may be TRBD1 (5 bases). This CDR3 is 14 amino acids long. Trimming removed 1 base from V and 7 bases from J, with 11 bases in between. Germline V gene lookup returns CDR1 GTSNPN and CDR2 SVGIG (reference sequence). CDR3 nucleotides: TGTGCCTGGAGTGCAGGGACTAGGAATTCACCCCTCCACTTT. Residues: CAWSAGTRNSPLHF.

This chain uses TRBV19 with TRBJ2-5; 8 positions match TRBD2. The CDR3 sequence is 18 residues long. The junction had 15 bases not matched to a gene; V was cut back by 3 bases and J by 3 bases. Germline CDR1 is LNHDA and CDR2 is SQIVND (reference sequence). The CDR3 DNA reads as TGTGCCAGTAGTATGTTAGGCCCGGGACTAGGCCAAGAAGAGACCCAGTACTTC. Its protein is CASSMLGPGLGQEETQYF.

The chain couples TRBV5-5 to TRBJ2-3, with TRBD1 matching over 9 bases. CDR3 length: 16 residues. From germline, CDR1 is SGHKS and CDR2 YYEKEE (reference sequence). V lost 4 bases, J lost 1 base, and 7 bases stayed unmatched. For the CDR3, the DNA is TGTGCCAGCAGCCCATGGAGGACAGGGGGCACAGATACGCAGTATTTT. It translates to CASSPWRTGGTDTQYF.

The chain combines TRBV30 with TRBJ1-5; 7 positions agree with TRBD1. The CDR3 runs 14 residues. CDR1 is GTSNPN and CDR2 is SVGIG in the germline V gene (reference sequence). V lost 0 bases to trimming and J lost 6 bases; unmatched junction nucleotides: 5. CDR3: CAWSVLQGGQPQHF. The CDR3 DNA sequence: TGTGCCTGGAGTGTACTGCAGGGGGGTCAGCCCCAGCATTTT. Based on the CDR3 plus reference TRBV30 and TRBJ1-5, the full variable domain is SQTIHQWPATLVQPVGSPLSLECTVEGTSNPNLYWYRQAAGRGLQLLFYSVGIGQISSEVPQNLSASRPQDRQFILSSKKLLLSDSGFYLCAWSVLQGGQPQHFGDGTRLSIL.

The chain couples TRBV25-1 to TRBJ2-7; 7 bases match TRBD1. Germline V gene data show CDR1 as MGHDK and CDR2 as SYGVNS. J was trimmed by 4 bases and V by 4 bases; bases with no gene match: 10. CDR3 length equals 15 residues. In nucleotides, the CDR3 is TGTGCCAGCAGTGCCAGGACAGGCCCTGGGTACGAGCAGTACTTC. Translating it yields CASSARTGPGYEQYF.

The CDR3 DNA follows: TGTGCCAGCAGTTTTCGGGACACCCTGGCCCAGTACTTC. It is translated as CASSFRDTLAQYF. The chain is built from TRBV12-3 or TRBV12-4 and TRBJ2-5, with D perhaps TRBD1 (6 bases). Trimming took off 3 bases at V and 9 bases at J, with 14 bases between the two ends. This CDR3 comprises 13 residues.

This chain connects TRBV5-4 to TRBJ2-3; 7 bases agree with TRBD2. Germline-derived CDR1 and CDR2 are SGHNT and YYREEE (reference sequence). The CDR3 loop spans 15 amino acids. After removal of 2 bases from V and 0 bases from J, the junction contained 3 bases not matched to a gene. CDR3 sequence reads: CASSFSGGSTDTQYF. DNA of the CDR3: TGTGCCAGCAGCTTCTCGGGAGGAAGCACAGATACGCAGTATTTT.

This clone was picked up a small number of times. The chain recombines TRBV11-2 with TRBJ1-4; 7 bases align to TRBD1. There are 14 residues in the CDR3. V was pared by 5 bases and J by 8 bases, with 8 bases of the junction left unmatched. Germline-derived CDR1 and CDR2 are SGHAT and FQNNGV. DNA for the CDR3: TGTGCCAGCAGCGCGACAGGGTCGGGGGAAAAACTGTTTTTT. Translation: CASSATGSGEKLFF.

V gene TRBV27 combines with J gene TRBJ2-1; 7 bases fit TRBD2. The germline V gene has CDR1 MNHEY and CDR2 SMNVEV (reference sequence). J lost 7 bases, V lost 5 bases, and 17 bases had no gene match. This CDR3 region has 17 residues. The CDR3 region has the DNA TGTGCCAGCAGTCCCCAGCCTCCGGGGCTAGCGGTGAATGAGCAGTTCTTC. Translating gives CASSPQPPGLAVNEQFF.